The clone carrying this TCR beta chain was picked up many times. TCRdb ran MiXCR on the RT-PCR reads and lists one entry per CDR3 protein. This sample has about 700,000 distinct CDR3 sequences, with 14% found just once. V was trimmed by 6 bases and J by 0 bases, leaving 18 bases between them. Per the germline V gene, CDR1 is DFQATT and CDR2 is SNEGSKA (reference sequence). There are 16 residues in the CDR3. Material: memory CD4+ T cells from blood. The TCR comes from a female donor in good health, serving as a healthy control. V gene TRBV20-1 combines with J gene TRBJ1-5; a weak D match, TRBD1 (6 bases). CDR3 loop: CSARPRGGDSNQPQHF. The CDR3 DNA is TGCAGTGCCAGGCCCAGGGGCGGGGATAGCAATCAGCCCCAGCATTTT.